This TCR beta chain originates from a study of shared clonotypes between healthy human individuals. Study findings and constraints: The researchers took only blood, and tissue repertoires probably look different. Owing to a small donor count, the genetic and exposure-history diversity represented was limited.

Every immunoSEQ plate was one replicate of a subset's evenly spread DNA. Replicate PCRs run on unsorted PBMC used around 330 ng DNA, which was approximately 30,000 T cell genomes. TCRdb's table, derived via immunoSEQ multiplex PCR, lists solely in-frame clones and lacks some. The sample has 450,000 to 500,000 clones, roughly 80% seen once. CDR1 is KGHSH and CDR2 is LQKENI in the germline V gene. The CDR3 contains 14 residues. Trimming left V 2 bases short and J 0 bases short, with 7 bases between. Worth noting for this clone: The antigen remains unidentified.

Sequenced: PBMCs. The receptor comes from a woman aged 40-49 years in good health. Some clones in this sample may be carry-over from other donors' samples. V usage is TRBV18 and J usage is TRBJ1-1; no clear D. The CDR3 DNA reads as TGTGCCAGCTCACCAGGGATTATGAACACTGAAGCTTTCTTT. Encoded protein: CASSPGIMNTEAFF.